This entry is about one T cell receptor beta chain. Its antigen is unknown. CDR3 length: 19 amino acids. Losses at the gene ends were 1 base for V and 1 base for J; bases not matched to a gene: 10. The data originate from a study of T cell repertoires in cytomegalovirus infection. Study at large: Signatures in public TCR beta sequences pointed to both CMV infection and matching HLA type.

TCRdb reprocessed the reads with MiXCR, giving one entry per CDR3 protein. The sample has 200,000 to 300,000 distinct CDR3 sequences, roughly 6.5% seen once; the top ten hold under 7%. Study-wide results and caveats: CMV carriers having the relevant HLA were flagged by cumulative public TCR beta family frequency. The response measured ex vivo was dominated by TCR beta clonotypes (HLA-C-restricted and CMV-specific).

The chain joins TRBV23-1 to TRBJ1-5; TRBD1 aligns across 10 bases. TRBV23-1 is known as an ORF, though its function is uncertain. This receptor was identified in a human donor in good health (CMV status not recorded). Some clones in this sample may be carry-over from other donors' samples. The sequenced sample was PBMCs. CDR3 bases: TGCGCCAGCAGTCAATTTAACGACAGGGGGCTGACGAGCAATCAGCCCCAGCATTTT. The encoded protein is CASSQFNDRGLTSNQPQHF.